The 10 T cell receptor beta chains in this list originate from one sample, sequenced in a study of CD8 T cells in Susac syndrome. Random-hexamer reverse transcription was applied to roughly 0.5 to 1 ug RNA. One entry per CDR3 protein, called by TCRdb with MiXCR from the immunoSEQ multiplex PCR reads. The sample lists roughly 150,000 distinct CDR3 sequences; roughly 94% were seen once. Sequenced sample: CD8+ T cells from PBMCs. The receptor source for this set is a human donor with multiple sclerosis.

The rearrangement uses TRBV20-1 and TRBJ2-7, with 9 bases that match TRBD1. CDR1 DFQATT and CDR2 SNEGSKA come from the germline V gene (reference sequence). CDR3 size: 14 residues. V lost 1 base to trimming and J lost 5 bases; unmatched junction nucleotides: 6. The DNA for the CDR3 is TGCAGTGCTAGAGTTACAGGGGGCGTTCACGAGCAGTACTTC. Translating it yields CSARVTGGVHEQYF.

The chain carries TRBV28 and TRBJ2-7; 8 bases are shared with TRBD2. Unmatched junction bases numbered 10, after V lost 3 bases and J lost 0 bases. Germline CDR1 reads MDHEN; CDR2 reads SYDVKM. The CDR3 is made up of 17 amino acids. DNA for the CDR3: TGTGCCAGCAGTTTGCCTCGCGGGGGGTCGAGCTCCTACGAGCAGTACTTC. It is translated as CASSLPRGGSSSYEQYF.

The V and J genes are TRBV12-3 or TRBV12-4 and TRBJ1-2; 8 positions match TRBD1. The CDR3 consists of 14 residues. Losses at the gene ends were 2 bases for V and 4 bases for J; bases not matched to a gene: 3. Here the CDR3 DNA reads TGTGCCAGCAGTTTACAGGGGGCAGGCTATGGCTACACCTTC. The encoded protein is CASSLQGAGYGYTF.

This clonotype was seen just once. The chain has TRBV29-1 and TRBJ1-1; possibly TRBD1 for D (6 bases). The length of the CDR3 is 14 residues. Germline CDR1 and CDR2: SQVTM and ANQGSEA. V was clipped by 5 bases and J by 5 bases, with 18 bases between them. CDR3: CSVFRNRVETEAFF. For the CDR3, the DNA is TGCAGCGTTTTCCGTAACAGGGTTGAGACTGAAGCTTTCTTT.

The chain carries TRBV28 and TRBJ1-1, with a weak D call TRBD1 (6 bases). The CDR3 has 13 amino acids. Trimming cost V 6 bases and J 6 bases, with 14 bases left between them. Germline V gives CDR1 MDHEN, CDR2 SYDVKM. CDR3 in amino acids: CASRPTGWAEAFF. The CDR3 region has the DNA TGTGCCAGCAGACCAACAGGGTGGGCTGAAGCTTTCTTT.

The CDR3 protein is CASSLSPGAYEQYF. As DNA, the CDR3 is TGTGCCAGCAGCTTAAGCCCGGGGGCCTACGAGCAGTACTTC. The chain links TRBV7-9 to TRBJ2-7; tentative D call: TRBD2 (6 bases). There are 14 residues in the CDR3. V dropped 2 bases and J dropped 2 bases, with 10 bases sitting between them. Germline CDR1 and CDR2: SEHNR and FQNEAQ (reference sequence).

The genes are TRBV27 and TRBJ2-5, with 14 bases aligning to TRBD2. The CDR3 spans 16 residues. V trimming: 4 bases; J trimming: 4 bases; junction bases outside the gene matches: 5. Germline V lookup: CDR1 MNHEY, CDR2 SMNVEV (reference sequence). CDR3 coding DNA: TGTGCCAGCAGTTCCTGGACTAGCGGGGGGCGAGAGACCCAGTACTTC. Amino acids: CASSSWTSGGRETQYF.

The chain joins TRBV6-4 to TRBJ2-7; the D call may be TRBD1 or TRBD2 (5 bases each). CDR3 length equals 13 residues. Trimming left V 2 bases short and J 6 bases short, with 11 bases between. CDR1 and CDR2 from the germline V gene are MRHNA and SNTAGT. The CDR3 DNA reads TGTGCCAGCAGTGACGGGACGACCGGCGAGCAGTACTTC. Protein: CASSDGTTGEQYF.

The chain couples TRBV20-1 to TRBJ1-5, with a tentative D call TRBD1 (6 bases). The germline V gene has CDR1 DFQATT and CDR2 SNEGSKA (reference sequence). The CDR3 length is 15 residues. V shed 4 bases and J shed 2 bases, with 15 bases lying between them. This chain's CDR3 is CSATVRGNGNQPQHF. The CDR3 region has the DNA TGCAGTGCTACGGTGAGGGGGAACGGCAATCAGCCCCAGCATTTT.

This chain connects TRBV2 to TRBJ2-7; D is perhaps TRBD1 or TRBD2 (5 bases each). Trimming removed 2 bases at V and 3 bases at J, with 14 bases between. From germline, CDR1 is SNHLY and CDR2 FYNNEI. CDR3 length equals 15 residues. The CDR3 loop reads CASSEPGAAYYEQYF. The CDR3 DNA sequence: TGTGCCAGCAGTGAACCCGGGGCTGCGTACTACGAGCAGTACTTC. Combining the CDR3 with reference TRBV2 and TRBJ2-7 gives the whole variable domain EPEVTQTPSHQVTQMGQEVILRCVPISNHLYFYWYRQILGQKVEFLVSFYNNEISEKSEIFDDQFSVERPDGSNFTLKIRSTKLEDSAMYFCASSEPGAAYYEQYFGPGTRLTVT.